Here is one T cell receptor (beta chain) with its context. This specimen comes from a study of technical replicates of blood from several donors. Trimming shortened V by 5 bases and J by 9 bases, and 14 bases separated the two germline ends. CDR1 and CDR2 from the germline V gene are LNHDA and SQIVND (reference sequence). The CDR3 contains 14 residues. Profiled with immunoSEQ multiplex PCR; TCRdb holds only in-frame clones, not every one. The sample holds 84,000 or so clones, 90% to 95% seen once. The TCR was taken from a human donor in good health. The chain has TRBV19 and TRBJ1-6; D not certain. The sample taken for sequencing was T cells isolated from PBMCs. This chain's CDR3 is CASSPPQPFSPLHF. The CDR3 DNA is TGTGCCAGTAGTCCACCACAGCCGTTTTCACCCCTCCACTTT.